One sample yielded the 13 T cell receptor beta chains listed below, sequenced in a study of shared clonotypes between healthy human individuals. Using immunoSEQ multiplex PCR, the repertoire was profiled, and TCRdb retains in-frame clones only, with some absent. The sample has about 2.4 million clones, approximately 93% seen once. The sequencing sample was made of naive CD4+ T cells from PBMCs. Noted subset: CD45RA+ positively selected. The source is a man younger than 30 in good health. Some clones in this sample may be carry-over from other donors' samples.

The count of this clone is one. The genes are TRBV15 and TRBJ1-4; TRBD1 is a possible D gene (6 bases). V lost 5 bases and J lost 8, with 12 bases in between. The CDR3 runs to 13 residues. Germline V gene sequence: CDR1 LNHNV, CDR2 YYDKDF (reference sequence). CDR3 amino acids: CATSGGHGEKLFF. In DNA, the CDR3 is TGTGCCACCAGCGGGGGACACGGGGAAAAACTGTTTTTT. The full variable domain, completed using reference TRBV15 and TRBJ1-4, is DAMVIQNPRYQVTQFGKPVTLSCSQTLNHNVMYWYQQKSSQAPKLLFHYYDKDFNNEADTPDNFQSRRPNTSFCFLDIRSPGLGDTAMYLCATSGGHGEKLFFGSGTQLSVL.

A remark on this clone: Other DNA sequences in the sample encode the same CDR3. The chain couples TRBV7-2 to TRBJ2-1, with 8 positions matching TRBD2. After removal of 5 bases from V and 0 bases from J, the junction contained 3 bases not matched to a gene. Germline CDR1 SGHTA, CDR2 FQGNSA. CDR3 length: 15 amino acids. The CDR3 DNA is TGTGCCAGCAGCCCGGGGGGGGGCTCCTACAATGAGCAGTTCTTC. Translated, it gives CASSPGGGSYNEQFF.

The chain links TRBV10-3 to TRBJ2-7; TRBD2 aligns across 14 bases. CDR3 length equals 20 residues. The trim removed 0 bases at V and 0 bases at J, leaving 10 bases unmatched. Per the germline V gene, CDR1 is ENHRY and CDR2 is SYGVKD. This CDR3 reads CAISESQGLAGEGSSYEQYF. DNA of the CDR3: TGTGCCATCAGTGAGTCCCAGGGACTAGCGGGAGAGGGATCCTCCTACGAGCAGTACTTC.

The rearrangement uses TRBV11-2 and TRBJ2-2; 13 nucleotides agree with TRBD2. The germline V gene encodes CDR1 SGHAT and CDR2 FQNNGV. CDR3 length: 17 residues. V was clipped by 5 bases and J by 7 bases; unmatched bases: 10. This chain's CDR3 is CASSLGLAGVVNGELFF. The CDR3 bases are TGTGCCAGCAGCCTAGGACTAGCGGGAGTGGTTAACGGGGAGCTGTTTTTT. The full variable domain, in which reference TRBV11-2 and TRBJ2-2 provide the parts outside the CDR3, is EAGVAQSPRYKIIEKRQSVAFWCNPISGHATLYWYQQILGQGPKLLIQFQNNGVVDDSQLPKDRFSAERLKGVDSTLKIQPAKLEDSAVYLCASSLGLAGVVNGELFFGEGSRLTVL.

The chain couples TRBV25-1 to TRBJ1-6; no definite D call. The CDR3 covers 13 residues. Per germline, CDR1 MGHDK and CDR2 SYGVNS. The ends were cut back, 5 bases at V and 3 bases at J, with 5 bases in the middle. DNA for the CDR3: TGTGCCAGCAGTTCCATCTATAATTCACCCCTCCACTTT. Translated, it gives CASSSIYNSPLHF.

The CDR3 region has the DNA TGTGCCAGCAGCCAACAATCGACTAGCGGGAGGACCTCGGGATACGAGCAGTACTTC. It translates to CASSQQSTSGRTSGYEQYF. V gene TRBV4-2 combines with J gene TRBJ2-5, with 13 bases aligning to TRBD2. The J call may not be correct, given that the DNA end is closer to TRBJ2-7. The CDR3 is 19 amino acids. CDR1 and CDR2 (germline): LGHNA, YNFKEQ.

This rearrangement joins TRBV19 to TRBJ2-7, with D possibly TRBD2 on 5 matching bases. Trimming pared 2 bases from V and 3 bases from J, leaving 14 bases between. Germline CDR1 reads LNHDA; CDR2 reads SQIVND (reference sequence). The CDR3 consists of 15 residues. The CDR3 sequence: CASSIRPAESYEQYF. The CDR3 DNA sequence: TGTGCCAGTAGTATAAGGCCAGCGGAGAGCTACGAGCAGTACTTC.

V and J are TRBV29-1 and TRBJ1-2; the match to TRBD1 covers 8 bases. Trimming took 5 bases from V and 8 from J; bases not matched to a gene: 28. Germline lookup yields CDR1 SQVTM and CDR2 ANQGSEA. CDR3 length equals 19 residues. As DNA, the CDR3 is TGCAGCGTTTTTAATACCGACCCAAATACCGTGACAGGGGCCAAGGGCTACACCTTC. It specifies CSVFNTDPNTVTGAKGYTF.

The chain is built from TRBV28 and TRBJ2-6; D not resolved. Trimming stripped 5 bases from V and 0 bases from J, with 14 bases between. Germline CDR1 is MDHEN and CDR2 is SYDVKM. The CDR3 totals 17 residues. Here the CDR3 DNA reads TGTGCCAGCAGTGGGTGGGGTCGTTACTCTGGGGCCAACGTCCTGACTTTC. The encoded protein is CASSGWGRYSGANVLTF.

This clone was detected only a few times. V is TRBV12-5 and J is TRBJ1-1; TRBD1 might be the D (5 bases). The V end was cut by 9 bases, the J end by 3 bases, with 14 bases between. The CDR3 spans 13 residues. CDR1 and CDR2 from the germline V gene are LGHNT and FRNRAP. The CDR3 region is CASALGHDTEAFF. The CDR3 DNA reads TGTGCTAGCGCACTCGGACACGACACTGAAGCTTTCTTT.

Turning to this clone: Its ends do not fully match the called genes, so a read error is possible. The CDR3 bases are TGTGCCAGCAGCATAGCGGTACAAGAGACCCAGTACTTC. This gives the protein CASSIAVQETQYF. The V and J genes are TRBV7-9 and TRBJ2-5; perhaps TRBD2 as D (6 bases). Germline V gene sequence: CDR1 SEHNR, CDR2 FQNEAQ (reference sequence). The CDR3 is made up of 13 amino acids.

The CDR3 loop reads CASSPPRGVYGYTF. The CDR3 DNA is TGTGCCAGTAGTCCCCCCCGCGGGGTTTATGGCTACACCTTC. The rearrangement uses TRBV19 and TRBJ1-2; D ambiguous. Trimming cost V 5 bases and J 5 bases, with 15 bases left between them. Germline V gene sequence: CDR1 LNHDA, CDR2 SQIVND (reference sequence). The length of the CDR3 is 14 residues.

This sequence joins TRBV5-8 and TRBJ2-1; 14 nucleotides line up with TRBD2. Germline lookup yields CDR1 SGHTS and CDR2 YDEGEE. CDR3 size: 17 residues. J gave up 9 bases and V 4 bases, and 12 bases lay outside the gene matches. CDR3 loop: CASSRGGGLAGAGEQFF. CDR3 nucleotides: TGTGCCAGCAGCCGTGGTGGGGGACTAGCGGGAGCGGGTGAGCAGTTCTTC.